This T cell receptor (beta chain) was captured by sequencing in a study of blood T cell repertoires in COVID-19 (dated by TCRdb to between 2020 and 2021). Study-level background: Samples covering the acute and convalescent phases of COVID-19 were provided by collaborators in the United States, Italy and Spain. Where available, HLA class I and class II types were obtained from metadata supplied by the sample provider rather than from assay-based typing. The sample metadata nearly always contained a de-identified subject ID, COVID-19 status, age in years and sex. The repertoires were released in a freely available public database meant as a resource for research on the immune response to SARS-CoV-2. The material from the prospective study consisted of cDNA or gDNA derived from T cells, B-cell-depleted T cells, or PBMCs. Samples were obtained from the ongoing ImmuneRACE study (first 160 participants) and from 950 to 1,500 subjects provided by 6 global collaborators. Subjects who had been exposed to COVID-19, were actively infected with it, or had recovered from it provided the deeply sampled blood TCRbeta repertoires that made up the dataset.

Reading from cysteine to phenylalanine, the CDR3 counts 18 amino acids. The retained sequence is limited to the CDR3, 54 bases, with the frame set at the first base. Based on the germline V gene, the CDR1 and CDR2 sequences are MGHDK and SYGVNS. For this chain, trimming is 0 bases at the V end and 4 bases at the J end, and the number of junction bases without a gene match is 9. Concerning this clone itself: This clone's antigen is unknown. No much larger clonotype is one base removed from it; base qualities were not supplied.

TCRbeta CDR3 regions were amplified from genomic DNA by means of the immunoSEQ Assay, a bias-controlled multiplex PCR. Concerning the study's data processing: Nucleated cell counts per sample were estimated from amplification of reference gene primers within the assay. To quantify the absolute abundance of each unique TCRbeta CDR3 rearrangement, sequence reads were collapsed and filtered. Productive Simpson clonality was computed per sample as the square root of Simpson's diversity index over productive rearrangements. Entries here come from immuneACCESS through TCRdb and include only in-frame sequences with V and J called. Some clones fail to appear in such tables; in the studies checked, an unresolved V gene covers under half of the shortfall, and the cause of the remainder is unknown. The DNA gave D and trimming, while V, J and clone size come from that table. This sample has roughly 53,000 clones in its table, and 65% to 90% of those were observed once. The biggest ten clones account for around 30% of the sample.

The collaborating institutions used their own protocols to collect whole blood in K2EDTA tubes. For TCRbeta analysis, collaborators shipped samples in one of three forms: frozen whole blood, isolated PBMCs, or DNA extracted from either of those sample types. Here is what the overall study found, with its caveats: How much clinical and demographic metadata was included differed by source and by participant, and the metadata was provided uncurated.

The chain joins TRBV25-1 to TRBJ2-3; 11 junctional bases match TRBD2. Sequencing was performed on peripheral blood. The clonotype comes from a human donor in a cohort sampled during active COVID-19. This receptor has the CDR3 CASSEYYASGGPPDTQYF. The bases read TGTGCCAGCAGTGAATATTACGCTAGCGGGGGGCCCCCAGATACGCAGTATTTT.